A single sample is the source of the 24 T cell receptor beta chains below, sequenced in a study of T cells in Graves' hyperthyroidism and ophthalmopathy. RNA transcripts yielded amplified TCR beta CDR3 regions. The HTBI set primed first-round TCR CDR3 RT-PCR. TCRdb itself ran the multiplex PCR reads through MiXCR, one entry per CDR3 protein. The data hold 450,000 to 650,000 distinct CDR3 sequences, with 17% observed a single time. The sequencing input was blood. These receptors all come from a woman in her late teens or twenties with Graves' ophthalmopathy.

The chain carries TRBV27 and TRBJ1-1; D gene ambiguous. V was trimmed by 0 bases and J by 1 base, leaving 15 bases between them. CDR3 length equals 17 residues. The V gene's germline CDR1 is MNHEY and CDR2 SMNVEV (reference sequence). The CDR3 here is CASSLSFGASKNTEAFF. The CDR3 bases are TGTGCCAGCAGTTTATCCTTCGGCGCCTCGAAGAACACTGAAGCTTTCTTT.

In this sample, this clonotype turned up many times. The chain carries TRBV27 and TRBJ2-1; 7 nucleotides line up with TRBD2. This CDR3 region has 13 residues. Looked up from germline, CDR1 is MNHEY and CDR2 is SMNVEV (reference sequence). J gave up 2 bases and V 8 bases, and 3 bases lay outside the gene matches. CDR3 coding DNA: TGTGCCAGCCGGGACTACACCTACAATGAGCAGTTCTTC. It translates to CASRDYTYNEQFF.

This clonotype was seen only once. The chain links TRBV7-3 to TRBJ2-1; 9 positions match TRBD2. CDR3 length: 16 residues. Germline-derived CDR1 and CDR2 are SGHTA and FQGTGA. V lost 5 bases, J lost 1 base, and 6 bases stayed unmatched. DNA for the CDR3: TGTGCCAGCAGCGCAGATAGCGGGGGTTCCTACAATGAGCAGTTCTTC. As protein: CASSADSGGSYNEQFF.

This clonotype was counted at least ten times. CDR3 nucleotide sequence: TGTGCCAGCAGCCTTCGACAGGGGTTGAGAGATACGCAGTATTTT. This translates into CASSLRQGLRDTQYF. V gene TRBV28 combines with J gene TRBJ2-3, with 8 bases that match TRBD1. Germline V lookup: CDR1 MDHEN, CDR2 SYDVKM. With 6 bases clipped from V and 5 bases from J, the junction kept 10 bases outside the gene matches. CDR3 length: 15 residues.

This clonotype has ten or more counts. V and J are TRBV7-2 and TRBJ2-7, with 7 bases fitting TRBD2. V was pared by 6 bases and J by 2 bases, with 4 bases of the junction left unmatched. Germline V gene sequence: CDR1 SGHTA, CDR2 FQGNSA. The CDR3 length is 13 residues. CDR3 residues: CASSYGLAYEQYF. CDR3 in DNA: TGTGCCAGCAGTTACGGACTAGCCTACGAGCAGTACTTC. Full variable domain (remainder filled in from reference TRBV7-2 and TRBJ2-7): GAGVSQSPSNKVTEKGKDVELRCDPISGHTALYWYRQSLGQGLEFLIYFQGNSAPDKSGLPSDRFSAERTGGSVSTLTIQRTQQEDSAVYLCASSYGLAYEQYFGPGTRLTVT.

Ten or more counts support this clonotype. V gene TRBV12-3 or TRBV12-4 combines with J gene TRBJ1-2; D might be TRBD1 (6 bases). V lost 6 bases and J 2 bases, leaving 10 bases between the germline ends. CDR3 length: 13 residues. Here the CDR3 DNA reads TGTGCCAGCAGCTCACAGGGAAACTATGGCTACACCTTC. This gives the protein CASSSQGNYGYTF.

The CDR3 loop reads CASSILPGDEQYF. The CDR3 DNA sequence: TGTGCCAGTAGTATACTCCCCGGAGACGAGCAGTACTTC. The V and J genes are TRBV19 and TRBJ2-7; D not certain. In germline, CDR1 is LNHDA, CDR2 SQIVND (reference sequence). Deletions cut 2 bases from V and 5 bases from J, with 10 bases between. The CDR3 is made up of 13 amino acids.

This clonotype was picked up many times. The genes are TRBV20-1 and TRBJ2-7; tentatively, D is TRBD1 or TRBD2 (5 bases each). The CDR3 is 14 residues long. V was shortened by 6 bases and J by 0 bases, with 15 bases between the two germline ends. The V gene's germline CDR1 is DFQATT and CDR2 SNEGSKA (reference sequence). This chain's CDR3 is CSATEWGFSYEQYF. The DNA of the CDR3 is TGCAGTGCCACAGAATGGGGGTTCTCCTACGAGCAGTACTTC.

This clonotype appeared many times. This chain links TRBV7-6 with TRBJ2-7; TRBD1 aligns across 9 bases. The junction had 8 bases not matched to a gene; V was cut back by 9 bases and J by 2 bases. The V gene's germline CDR1 is SGHVS and CDR2 FNYEAQ. The CDR3 length is 14 residues. CDR3 in amino acids: CARAGTGTAYEQYF. The CDR3 nucleotides are TGTGCCAGGGCCGGGACAGGGACGGCCTACGAGCAGTACTTC. The entire variable domain, with the rest obtained from reference TRBV7-6 and TRBJ2-7, is as follows: GAGVSQSPRYKVTKRGQDVALRCDPISGHVSLYWYRQALGQGPEFLTYFNYEAQQDKSGLPNDRFSAERPEGSISTLTIQRTEQRDSAMYRCARAGTGTAYEQYFGPGTRLTVT.

The V call is TRBV7-3, the J call TRBJ2-1; D uncertain. Trimming left V 0 bases short and J 2 bases short, with 17 bases between. Germline CDR1 SGHTA, CDR2 FQGTGA. The CDR3 extends over 18 amino acids. The CDR3 nucleotides are TGTGCCAGCAGCTTAACGGTATCAGGAACTCAAACCTACAATGAGCAGTTCTTC. It codes for CASSLTVSGTQTYNEQFF.

This chain links TRBV5-4 with TRBJ2-5, with D perhaps TRBD1 or TRBD2 (5 bases each). The germline CDR1 and CDR2 sequences are SGHNT and YYREEE (reference sequence). The V end lost 3 bases, the J end lost 5 bases, and 17 bases lay between the germline ends. The CDR3 has 15 amino acids. DNA of the CDR3: TGTGCCAGCAGCTCAATCTTTAGGGGAGAGGAGACCCAGTACTTC. Translation gives CASSSIFRGEETQYF. Full variable domain (rest looked up from reference TRBV5-4 and TRBJ2-5): ETGVTQSPTHLIKTRGQQVTLRCSSQSGHNTVSWYQQALGQGPQFIFQYYREEENGRGNFPPRFSGLQFPNYSSELNVNALELDDSALYLCASSSIFRGEETQYFGPGTRLLVL.

This clonotype was detected ten times or more. The chain joins TRBV9 to TRBJ1-1; D gene uncertain. V was pared by 0 bases and J by 1 base, with 7 bases between. This CDR3 region has 14 residues. From germline, CDR1 is SGDLS and CDR2 YYNGEE. The CDR3 sequence is CASSVEDGNTEAFF. The CDR3 nucleotides read TGTGCCAGCAGCGTAGAGGACGGGAACACTGAAGCTTTCTTT.

This chain links TRBV18 with TRBJ2-7, with 7 bases fitting TRBD2. Germline V lookup: CDR1 KGHSH, CDR2 LQKENI. The CDR3 runs to 13 residues. Trimming at V came to 6 bases and at J to 3 bases, leaving 5 bases not matched to a gene. The CDR3 spells CASSSAGDYEQYF. The CDR3 region has the DNA TGTGCCAGCTCGAGCGCGGGGGACTACGAGCAGTACTTC.

In its sample, this clonotype was seen many times. The rearrangement uses TRBV10-3 and TRBJ1-2, with D maybe TRBD1 (6 bases). The CDR3 consists of 17 residues. Germline CDR1 is ENHRY and CDR2 is SYGVKD. The V and J ends lost 3 bases and 0 bases respectively, with 17 bases between them. The CDR3 here is CAISDGARGPSNYGYTF. The CDR3, as DNA: TGTGCCATCAGTGATGGGGCCAGGGGACCGTCTAACTATGGCTACACCTTC.

The V gene is TRBV13, the J gene TRBJ2-7; D is perhaps TRBD1 (6 bases). Germline-derived CDR1 and CDR2 are PRHDT and FYEKMQ (reference sequence). The CDR3 runs 14 residues. Trimming removed 4 bases from V and 1 base from J, with 11 bases in between. For the CDR3, the DNA is TGTGCCAGCAGCTCCCTGGGACAATCCTACGAGCAGTACTTC. Encoded protein: CASSSLGQSYEQYF. The full variable domain, with the rest looked up from reference TRBV13 and TRBJ2-7, is AAGVIQSPRHLIKEKRETATLKCYPIPRHDTVYWYQQGPGQDPQFLISFYEKMQSDKGSIPDRFSAQQFSDYHSELNMSSLELGDSALYFCASSSLGQSYEQYFGPGTRLTVT.

The table lists this clonotype with many counts. J is TRBJ2-7 and V is TRBV5-1, with TRBD2 identical over 13 bases. Germline V gene lookup returns CDR1 SGHRS and CDR2 YFSETQ. CDR3 size: 16 residues. V trimming: 4 bases; J trimming: 6 bases; junction bases outside the gene matches: 10. For the CDR3, the DNA is TGCGCCAGCAGCCTGCGGGGTGGGACTAGCGGGACCGAGCAGTACTTC. Translating gives CASSLRGGTSGTEQYF. Full variable domain (remainder filled in from reference TRBV5-1 and TRBJ2-7): KAGVTQTPRYLIKTRGQQVTLSCSPISGHRSVSWYQQTPGQGLQFLFEYFSETQRNKGNFPGRFSGRQFSNSRSEMNVSTLELGDSALYLCASSLRGGTSGTEQYFGPGTRLTVT.

Points on this clonotype: One end of the junction is discordant with germline, which a read error may explain. The gene calls are TRBV7-7 and TRBJ2-1; D is unresolved. The CDR3 is 14 residues long. Germline loops: CDR1 SSHAT, CDR2 FNYEAQ (reference sequence). The CDR3 nucleotides are TGTGCTAGCAGCTTACGGCAGGAACCCAATGAGCAGTTCTTC. Residues: CASSLRQEPNEQFF.

The V call is TRBV28, the J call TRBJ1-5; 7 bases map to TRBD1. Looked up from germline, CDR1 is MDHEN and CDR2 is SYDVKM. V shed 6 bases and J 3 bases; nucleotides not matched to a gene: 8. The CDR3 length is 15 residues. The CDR3 coding sequence is TGTGCCAGCAGAATCCACAGGGGAAACAATCAGCCCCAGCATTTT. This gives the protein CASRIHRGNNQPQHF. Full variable domain (missing parts from reference TRBV28 and TRBJ1-5): DVKVTQSSRYLVKRTGEKVFLECVQDMDHENMFWYRQDPGLGLRLIYFSYDVKMKEKGDIPEGYSVSREKKERFSLILESASTNQTSMYLCASRIHRGNNQPQHFGDGTRLSIL.

This clonotype has only a few counts. The chain joins TRBV27 to TRBJ1-1, with 7 bases fitting TRBD1. The CDR3 loop spans 15 amino acids. Germline trimming cut 5 bases from V and 5 bases from J; bases unmatched to any gene: 11. Looked up from germline, CDR1 is MNHEY and CDR2 is SMNVEV (reference sequence). DNA for the CDR3: TGTGCCAGCAGTCCGACACCGACAGGGTTTACTGAAGCTTTCTTT. Its translation: CASSPTPTGFTEAFF.

This clonotype was seen at least ten times. This chain links TRBV27 with TRBJ2-1, with D maybe TRBD2 (6 bases). The CDR3 totals 14 residues. Germline CDR1 reads MNHEY; CDR2 reads SMNVEV (reference sequence). Trimming removed 8 bases from V and 6 bases from J, with 17 bases in between. The CDR3 spells CASWRGGGGNEQFF. CDR3 DNA sequence: TGTGCCAGCTGGCGTGGTGGGGGAGGCAATGAGCAGTTCTTC.

This clonotype was observed many times. The chain is built from TRBV27 and TRBJ2-3; the match to TRBD2 covers 9 bases. Germline CDR1 reads MNHEY; CDR2 reads SMNVEV (reference sequence). V lost 5 bases to trimming and J lost 5 bases; unmatched junction nucleotides: 8. The CDR3 sequence is 15 residues long. CDR3 sequence reads: CASSKRASGIDTQYF. CDR3 nucleotide sequence: TGTGCCAGCAGTAAGAGGGCTAGCGGGATAGATACGCAGTATTTT.

The genes are TRBV4-3 and TRBJ2-2; 9 nucleotides agree with TRBD1. V gave up 4 bases and J gave up 1 base; unmatched junction bases: 10. Germline CDR1 and CDR2: LGHNA and YSLEER. The CDR3 sequence is 18 residues long. The CDR3 loop is CASSPHGGGQGNTGELFF. In DNA form, the CDR3 reads TGCGCCAGCAGCCCCCATGGGGGGGGACAGGGGAACACCGGGGAGCTGTTTTTT.

The V gene is TRBV4-1, the J gene TRBJ1-2; a possible D gene is TRBD1 (5 bases). The germline CDR1 and CDR2 sequences are MGHRA and YSYEKL. Trimming removed 1 base from V and 8 bases from J, with 17 bases in between. The CDR3 length is 15 residues. The chain's CDR3 is CASSQGNYAGSGYTF. The CDR3 region has the DNA TGCGCCAGCAGCCAAGGAAATTACGCAGGGAGCGGCTACACCTTC.

This clonotype appeared many times. V gene TRBV3-1 combines with J gene TRBJ1-3; D ambiguous. CDR3 length: 16 amino acids. Trimming left V 1 base short and J 0 bases short, with 10 bases between. In germline, CDR1 is LGHDT, CDR2 YNNKEL (reference sequence). The CDR3 spells CASSQARWTSGNTIYF. CDR3 in DNA: TGTGCCAGCAGCCAAGCGCGGTGGACCTCTGGAAACACCATATATTTT.